Listed below are T cell receptor beta chains from one sample, sequenced in a study of tumor-infiltrating lymphocytes in primary liver carcinoma. In TCRdb, the multiplex PCR reads were re-called with MiXCR into one record per CDR3 protein. The data show about 54,000 distinct CDR3 sequences, roughly 77% seen once. The sequenced sample consisted of liver tumor tissue from sampling region 2. Receptors were obtained from a man between 40 and 49 years old with primary liver carcinoma and hepatitis B virus infection. CDR3s include the opening cysteine and the closing phenylalanine or tryptophan. D genes are given only for firm matches. Size is omitted from some rows. Given values are once, few, many or a class for expanded clones.

J gene: TRBJ1-1; V gene: TRBV12-3/TRBV12-4; D gene: TRBD1; clone size: many; CDR3 protein: CASSFQGVVGEAFF; CDR3 DNA: TGTGCCAGCAGTTTTCAGGGGGTAGTGGGTGAAGCTTTCTTT
J gene: TRBJ2-2; V gene: TRBV5-1; D gene: .; clone size: .; CDR3 protein: CTSSWENTGELFF; CDR3 DNA: TGCACCAGCAGCTGGGAGAACACCGGGGAGCTGTTTTTT
J gene: TRBJ2-3; V gene: TRBV6-1; D gene: .; clone size: .; CDR3 protein: CAIKYGRANTQYF; CDR3 DNA: TGTGCCATCAAGTACGGGAGAGCAAATACGCAGTATTTT
J gene: TRBJ2-3; V gene: TRBV6-6; D gene: TRBD1; clone size: once; CDR3 protein: CASSFIRQGTDMQYF; CDR3 DNA: TGTGCCAGCAGCTTCATCAGACAGGGCACAGATATGCAGTATTTT
J gene: TRBJ2-1; V gene: TRBV29-1; D gene: .; clone size: .; CDR3 protein: CSVEEAIGNGQFF; CDR3 DNA: TGCAGCGTTGAAGAGGCCATTGGCAATGGGCAGTTCTTC
J gene: TRBJ1-2; V gene: TRBV2; D gene: .; clone size: few; CDR3 protein: CASRDTGNYGYTF; CDR3 DNA: TGTGCCAGCAGGGATACAGGGAACTATGGCTACACCTTC
J gene: TRBJ1-5; V gene: TRBV12-3/TRBV12-4; D gene: .; clone size: .; CDR3 protein: CASNLGGVDQPHHF; CDR3 DNA: TGTGCCAGCAACCTGGGAGGGGTCGATCAGCCACATCATTTT
J gene: TRBJ2-1; V gene: TRBV11-1; D gene: TRBD2; clone size: .; CDR3 protein: CASNLGLTGEVDNEHFF; CDR3 DNA: TGTGCCAGCAACCTGGGACTAACGGGAGAAGTTGACAATGAGCATTTCTTC
J gene: TRBJ2-5; V gene: TRBV6-5; D gene: TRBD2; clone size: .; CDR3 protein: CASELAGVETQYF; CDR3 DNA: TGTGCCAGTGAACTAGCGGGAGTGGAGACCCAGTACTTC
J gene: TRBJ1-1; V gene: TRBV29-1; D gene: .; clone size: .; CDR3 protein: CSVVRQETVAFF; CDR3 DNA: TGCAGCGTTGTCAGACAGGAGACTGTAGCTTTCTTT
J gene: TRBJ2-7; V gene: TRBV28; D gene: .; clone size: many; CDR3 protein: CASSSGAGEQYF; CDR3 DNA: TGTGCCAGCAGCTCGGGAGCGGGCGAGCAGTACTTC
J gene: TRBJ2-7; V gene: TRBV29-1; D gene: .; clone size: .; CDR3 protein: CSVITRGSTYEQYF; CDR3 DNA: TGCAGCGTTATAACAAGGGGCAGCACATACGAGCAGTACTTC
J gene: TRBJ1-4; V gene: TRBV11-2; D gene: .; clone size: .; CDR3 protein: CASSLELGDEKVFF; CDR3 DNA: TGTGCCAGCAGCTTAGAGCTTGGAGACGAAAAAGTGTTTTTT
J gene: TRBJ2-2; V gene: TRBV7-9; D gene: TRBD2; clone size: .; CDR3 protein: CASNFNSGELSF; CDR3 DNA: TGTGCCAGCAACTTTAACAGCGGGGAGCTGTCTTTT
J gene: TRBJ2-6; V gene: TRBV6-5; D gene: TRBD1; clone size: many; CDR3 protein: CASSPQTGAGANVLTF; CDR3 DNA: TGTGCCAGCAGTCCTCAAACAGGGGCAGGGGCCAACGTCCTGACTTTC
J gene: TRBJ2-3; V gene: TRBV2; D gene: TRBD1; clone size: .; CDR3 protein: CASKQGADTQYF; CDR3 DNA: TGTGCCAGCAAACAGGGGGCAGATACGCAGTATTTT
J gene: TRBJ2-1; V gene: TRBV11-2; D gene: .; clone size: .; CDR3 protein: CATSSAGTGNEQFF; CDR3 DNA: TGTGCCACCAGTTCAGCGGGCACTGGTAATGAGCAGTTCTTC
J gene: TRBJ2-5; V gene: TRBV6-5; D gene: .; clone size: .; CDR3 protein: CAISYGGSSSETQYF; CDR3 DNA: TGTGCCATCAGTTATGGGGGGAGTTCCTCAGAGACCCAGTACTTC
J gene: TRBJ2-2; V gene: TRBV10-3; D gene: .; clone size: .; CDR3 protein: CAVNRENTGDLFF; CDR3 DNA: TGTGCCGTAAACAGGGAGAACACCGGGGATCTGTTTTTT
J gene: TRBJ2-7; V gene: TRBV7-3; D gene: .; clone size: .; CDR3 protein: CASSNGTTYEQYF; CDR3 DNA: TGTGCCAGCAGCAATGGGACGACCTACGAGCAGTACTTC
J gene: TRBJ2-3; V gene: TRBV24-1; D gene: .; clone size: .; CDR3 protein: CATSNTGTHFHPDTQYF; CDR3 DNA: TGTGCCACCAGTAACACCGGGACTCACTTCCATCCAGATACGCAGTATTTT
J gene: TRBJ2-7; V gene: TRBV29-1; D gene: .; clone size: .; CDR3 protein: CSVEGQGSHEQYF; CDR3 DNA: TGCAGCGTCGAAGGGCAGGGGTCCCACGAGCAGTACTTC
J gene: TRBJ2-5; V gene: TRBV6-2/TRBV6-3; D gene: .; clone size: many; CDR3 protein: CASRSPGSQETQYF; CDR3 DNA: TGTGCCAGCAGATCCCCGGGCTCACAAGAGACCCAGTACTTC
J gene: TRBJ2-3; V gene: TRBV11-3; D gene: .; clone size: .; CDR3 protein: CASNCGEADTQYF; CDR3 DNA: TGTGCCAGTAACTGTGGTGAGGCAGATACGCAGTATTTT
J gene: TRBJ2-2; V gene: TRBV19; D gene: .; clone size: few; CDR3 protein: CASRMAGANTGELFF; CDR3 DNA: TGTGCCAGTAGGATGGCGGGCGCGAACACCGGGGAGCTGTTTTTT
J gene: TRBJ1-5; V gene: TRBV30; D gene: .; clone size: many; CDR3 protein: CAWSEAGSASNQPQHF; CDR3 DNA: TGTGCCTGGAGTGAAGCCGGGTCAGCTAGCAATCAGCCCCAGCATTTT
J gene: TRBJ1-3; V gene: TRBV20-1; D gene: .; clone size: .; CDR3 protein: CSGFSSGNTIYF; CDR3 DNA: TGCAGTGGTTTTTCCTCTGGAAACACCATATATTTT
J gene: TRBJ2-1; V gene: TRBV11-2; D gene: TRBD2; clone size: .; CDR3 protein: CASSYSSSSGRGGGFF; CDR3 DNA: TGTGCAAGCAGTTACTCTTCGTCTAGCGGGAGGGGAGGCGGGTTCTTC
J gene: TRBJ2-1; V gene: TRBV11-2; D gene: .; clone size: few; CDR3 protein: CASSLERGYNEQFF; CDR3 DNA: TGTGCCAGCAGCTTAGAGCGAGGCTACAATGAGCAGTTCTTC
J gene: TRBJ2-2; V gene: TRBV6-5; D gene: .; clone size: .; CDR3 protein: CASRYAVNGTGELFF; CDR3 DNA: TGTGCCAGCAGATATGCAGTGAACGGCACCGGGGAGCTGTTTTTT
J gene: TRBJ1-2; V gene: TRBV4-1; D gene: .; clone size: .; CDR3 protein: CATSEIPNYGYTF; CDR3 DNA: TGCGCCACCAGCGAGATACCTAACTATGGCTACACCTTC
J gene: TRBJ1-5; V gene: TRBV30; D gene: TRBD1; clone size: many; CDR3 protein: CAWDPGQGAGQPQHF; CDR3 DNA: TGTGCCTGGGACCCCGGACAGGGCGCGGGTCAGCCCCAGCATTTT
J gene: TRBJ2-2; V gene: TRBV12-3/TRBV12-4; D gene: .; clone size: .; CDR3 protein: CASSPRAAGELFF; CDR3 DNA: TGTGCCAGCAGTCCCAGGGCAGCCGGGGAGCTGTTTTTC
J gene: TRBJ2-2; V gene: TRBV6-1; D gene: TRBD1; clone size: many; CDR3 protein: CARNRGQVNTGELFF; CDR3 DNA: TGTGCCAGAAACCGGGGACAGGTGAACACCGGGGAGCTGTTTTTT
J gene: TRBJ2-3; V gene: TRBV6-5; D gene: .; clone size: many; CDR3 protein: CASSYRQGLRTDTQYF; CDR3 DNA: TGTGCCAGCAGTTATCGACAGGGACTTCGCACAGATACGCAGTATTTT
J gene: TRBJ2-7; V gene: TRBV10-1; D gene: TRBD1; clone size: .; CDR3 protein: CASTGTGASYDQYF; CDR3 DNA: TGCGCCAGCACTGGGACAGGCGCCTCCTACGATCAGTACTTC